A selection of T cell receptor beta chains follows, all from one sample in a study of CD8 T cells in ankylosing spondylitis. TCRdb reprocessed the 5' RACE reads with MiXCR, giving one entry per CDR3 protein. The repertoire holds 200,000 to 250,000 distinct CDR3 sequences, roughly 10% seen once, with roughly a fifth in the top ten. The sequencing input was blood, either unsorted or a sorted T cell fraction (not recorded which). The origin of the receptors is a male donor with ankylosing spondylitis or in good health (not recorded which). The CDR3 runs from the conserved cysteine through the conserved F or W. D genes are given only for firm matches. Only some rows state a clone size, as once, few, many or a class for expanded clones.

>-|TRBV6-5|TRBJ2-5|-
CASSYIRGAETQYF
TGTGCCAGCAGTTACATCAGGGGCGCAGAGACCCAGTACTTC
>many|TRBV4-2|TRBJ2-1|TRBD2
CASSQDEFGLAGGRNEQFF
TGTGCCAGCAGCCAAGATGAATTTGGACTAGCGGGGGGGCGAAATGAGCAGTTCTTC
>-|TRBV5-1|TRBJ1-4|-
CASSLEGRSAEKLFF
TGCGCCAGCAGCTTGGAGGGACGTTCAGCTGAAAAACTGTTTTTT
>many|TRBV6-1|TRBJ2-5|-
CASRVGGPQETQYF
TGTGCCAGCAGAGTCGGGGGGCCCCAAGAGACCCAGTACTTC
>few|TRBV5-1|TRBJ2-5|TRBD2
CASSRASGATQETQYF
TGCGCCAGCAGCCGGGCTAGCGGGGCTACCCAAGAGACCCAGTACTTC
>-|TRBV12-3/TRBV12-4|TRBJ1-1|-
CASSSNPIRGAEAFF
TGTGCCAGCAGTTCGAATCCGATCAGGGGAGCTGAAGCTTTCTTT
>many|TRBV20-1|TRBJ2-7|TRBD1
CSASGTGYEQYF
TGCAGTGCTAGCGGGACAGGGTACGAGCAGTACTTC
>many|TRBV12-3/TRBV12-4|TRBJ1-2|-
CASSRTSGDANYGYTF
TGTGCCAGCAGCCGTACCTCAGGGGACGCTAACTATGGCTACACCTTC
>many|TRBV10-3|TRBJ2-3|-
CAISESNVPGPRTDTQYF
TGTGCCATCAGTGAGTCGAATGTTCCCGGCCCCCGCACAGATACGCAGTATTTT
>many|TRBV7-2|TRBJ1-1|-
CASSLMGSGTEAFF
TGTGCCAGCAGCTTAATGGGGTCCGGGACAGAAGCTTTCTTT
>-|TRBV5-1|TRBJ2-7|-
CASSLAPADLWAYEQYF
TGCGCCAGCAGCTTGGCACCCGCAGATCTTTGGGCCTACGAGCAGTACTTC
>many|TRBV5-1|TRBJ2-1|-
CASSFISSYNEQFF
TGCGCCAGCAGCTTTATCAGCTCCTACAATGAGCAGTTCTTC
>-|TRBV12-3/TRBV12-4|TRBJ2-2|TRBD1
CASSQDRANTGELFF
TGTGCCAGCAGTCAGGACAGGGCGAACACCGGGGAGCTGTTTTTT
>many|TRBV3-1|TRBJ1-2|-
CASSQLGENYGYTF
TGTGCCAGCAGCCAGCTCGGGGAAAACTATGGCTACACCTTC
>few|TRBV7-3|TRBJ2-5|-
CASSLTGRTLMETQYF
TGTGCCAGCAGCTTAACAGGACGGACCTTGATGGAGACCCAGTACTTC
>-|TRBV7-3|TRBJ2-7|-
CASSPTATAYEQYF
TGTGCCAGCAGCCCAACCGCGACAGCCTACGAGCAGTACTTC
>many|TRBV5-1|TRBJ2-5|-
CASSFSDKETQYF
TGCGCCAGCAGCTTCAGTGATAAAGAGACCCAGTACTTC
>many|TRBV20-1|TRBJ1-5|-
CSARPDTPGNQPQHF
TGCAGTGCTAGACCCGACACTCCCGGCAATCAGCCCCAGCATTTT
>many|TRBV7-3|TRBJ2-1|-
CASSLTPNIEQFF
TGTGCCAGCAGCTTAACGCCGAATATTGAGCAGTTCTTC
>many|TRBV6-5|TRBJ2-1|-
CASSLEPNYNEQFF
TGTGCCAGCAGTTTGGAACCGAACTACAATGAGCAGTTCTTC
>-|TRBV7-2|TRBJ2-5|TRBD2
CASSLGSAGKQETQYF
TGTGCCAGCAGCTTAGGTTCAGCGGGAAAACAAGAGACCCAGTACTTC
>-|TRBV9|TRBJ2-7|TRBD2
CASSATGGYSYEQCF
TGTGCCAGCAGCGCTACCGGGGGGTATTCCTACGAGCAGTGCTTC
>-|TRBV2|TRBJ2-3|TRBD2
CASSEETSGGALDTQYF
TGTGCCAGCAGTGAAGAGACTAGCGGGGGGGCCTTAGATACGCAGTATTTT
>many|TRBV12-3/TRBV12-4|TRBJ2-3|TRBD2
CASSRRGGLSTDTQYF
TGTGCCAGCAGCCGTCGGGGGGGGCTTAGCACAGATACGCAGTATTTT
>many|TRBV6-5|TRBJ2-3|TRBD2
CASSYSRFSGGRGDTQYF
TGTGCCAGCAGTTACTCGAGGTTTTCGGGGGGGCGAGGAGATACGCAGTATTTT
>many|TRBV12-3/TRBV12-4|TRBJ1-6|-
CASRLPGLHF
TGTGCCAGCAGACTCCCGGGACTCCACTTT
>many|TRBV7-9|TRBJ2-7|-
CASSFEGVQYF
TGTGCCAGCAGCTTCGAGGGAGTACAGTACTTC
>many|TRBV25-1|TRBJ2-7|TRBD1
CASSERRDRGSYEQYF
TGTGCCAGCAGTGAAAGGCGGGACAGGGGCTCCTACGAGCAGTACTTC
>few|TRBV19|TRBJ1-1|TRBD1
CASRDRENTEAFF
TGTGCCAGTCGGGACAGGGAGAACACTGAAGCTTTCTTT
>many|TRBV20-1|TRBJ2-5|-
CSAVRGRRETQYF
TGCAGTGCCGTGAGAGGGAGGCGGGAGACCCAGTACTTC
>many|TRBV5-1|TRBJ1-2|-
CASSPGTVNYGYTF
TGCGCCAGCAGCCCGGGGACTGTAAACTATGGCTACACCTTC
>few|TRBV7-2|TRBJ2-3|TRBD2
CASSHPTSGGGTDTQYF
TGTGCCAGCAGCCACCCGACTAGCGGGGGTGGGACCGATACGCAGTATTTT
>many|TRBV24-1|TRBJ2-7|-
CATSDLTGQYF
TGTGCCACCAGTGATTTGACCGGGCAGTACTTC
>few|TRBV29-1|TRBJ2-2|-
CSVGTGGGELFF
TGCAGCGTTGGAACGGGTGGCGGGGAGCTGTTTTTT
>many|TRBV20-1|TRBJ2-1|-
CRPSLGFNEQFF
TGCAGGCCCTCGCTGGGTTTCAATGAGCAGTTCTTC
>many|TRBV20-1|TRBJ2-7|-
CSARRQGYEQYF
TGCAGTGCTAGGCGCCAGGGCTACGAGCAGTACTTC
>many|TRBV7-7|TRBJ1-1|-
CASSLLGDTEAFF
TGTGCTAGCAGCTTATTGGGGGACACTGAAGCTTTCTTT
>-|TRBV24-1|TRBJ2-5|TRBD1
CATSDAGQAWTQYF
TGTGCCACCAGTGATGCGGGACAGGCCTGGACCCAGTACTTC
>-|TRBV7-2|TRBJ2-3|TRBD2
CASSLKRGAQNTDTQYF
TGTGCCAGCAGCTTAAAGCGGGGGGCCCAGAACACAGATACGCAGTATTTT
>many|TRBV7-2|TRBJ2-3|TRBD2
CASSPGGGPTDTQYF
TGTGCCAGCAGCCCGGGCGGGGGGCCTACAGATACGCAGTATTTT
>few|TRBV7-2|TRBJ1-2|TRBD1
CASSPDREEANTF
TGTGCCAGCAGTCCCGACAGGGAGGAGGCGAACACCTTC
>many|TRBV5-1|TRBJ2-7|TRBD1
CASSPDRGPLSEQYF
TGCGCCAGCAGCCCGGACAGGGGGCCCCTCTCCGAGCAGTACTTC
>many|TRBV11-2|TRBJ2-3|TRBD2
CASRAGGGSDTQYF
TGTGCCAGCAGGGCGGGGGGGGGTTCAGATACGCAGTATTTT
>few|TRBV28|TRBJ1-2|TRBD1
CASSLMRGPVPGYTF
TGTGCCAGCAGTTTAATGAGGGGGCCGGTCCCTGGCTACACCTTC
>-|TRBV29-1|TRBJ2-5|-
CSVEWGTGQETQYF
TGCAGCGTTGAATGGGGCACGGGACAAGAGACCCAGTACTTC
>many|TRBV5-1|TRBJ2-7|-
CASSLATASSYEQYF
TGCGCCAGCAGCTTGGCGACTGCGAGCTCCTACGAGCAGTACTTC
>-|TRBV30|TRBJ1-4|-
CAWSVDEKLFF
TGTGCCTGGAGTGTCGATGAAAAACTGTTTTTT
>-|TRBV12-3/TRBV12-4|TRBJ1-2|-
CASSSTPANYGYTF
TGTGCCAGCAGTTCGACACCAGCTAACTATGGCTACACCTTC
>-|TRBV5-1|TRBJ1-4|-
CASSVTGSGNEKLFF
TGCGCCAGCAGCGTCACAGGGTCGGGGAACGAAAAACTGTTTTTT
>many|TRBV7-2|TRBJ2-3|-
CASSLFADTQYF
TGTGCCAGCAGCTTATTTGCAGATACGCAGTATTTT
>-|TRBV12-3/TRBV12-4|TRBJ2-5|-
CASRWGRLAAVHKETQYF
TGTGCCAGCCGTTGGGGCCGCTTGGCTGCGGTACACAAAGAGACCCAGTACTTC
>many|TRBV10-3|TRBJ2-5|TRBD1
CAISVGRGFGETQYF
TGTGCCATCAGCGTAGGCAGGGGGTTTGGAGAGACCCAGTACTTC
>few|TRBV5-1|TRBJ2-3|-
CASSLSNPKDTQYF
TGCGCCAGCTCTCTTTCAAATCCTAAGGATACGCAGTATTTT
>many|TRBV6-1|TRBJ1-4|TRBD1
CASRDQGASEKLFF
TGTGCCAGCAGGGATCAGGGGGCATCTGAAAAACTGTTTTTT
>many|TRBV5-1|TRBJ2-2|-
CASSEQGTGELFF
TGCGCCAGCAGCGAACAGGGAACCGGGGAGCTGTTTTTT